Detailed here is one T cell receptor (beta chain). This clone was counted only a few times. The specificity of this receptor is unknown. Per-nucleotide qualities are absent, and no much larger clonotype sits a single base away. This entry belongs to a study of shared clonotypes between healthy human individuals (dated by TCRdb to about 2020). About the study as a whole: A couple of women and three men aged 18 to 49 years were included in the cohort. For each donor, CD4 naive and CD4 memory were each given three plates, CD8 naive was given two plates, and CD8 memory was given one plate. To estimate repertoire size and how much clonotypes are shared between individuals, the study performed deep sequencing of blood TCR repertoires from five healthy adults. Different laboratories and diverse techniques were used to prepare libraries and sequence TCR repertoires, to increase sequencing depth and limit assay-specific biases. Leukapheresis yielded between about 0.9 and 10 billion PBMCs per donor. Study-level results and caveats: Pairwise subsampling led to the expectation that sequencing depth would affect the degree of clonotype sharing among donors. Estimated clonotype richness was generally larger for naive than for memory subsets. Compared with non-shared clonotypes, clonotypes shared by all four sorted-subset donors had higher generation probabilities. Only blood was sampled, and tissue TCR repertoires likely differ from those in blood. Incomplete sequencing was indicated by rarefaction of sorted-subset datasets, despite the large sequencing depth. Sharing across a handful of donors was observed for approximately 5% of naive CD4, over 3% of naive CD8, 2% to 2.5% of memory CD4, and about 0.4% of memory CD8 clonotypes. Because the study included a small number of donors, the genetic and exposure-history diversity represented was limited.

CDR1 and CDR2, per the germline V gene (reference sequence), are MNHNY and SVGAGI. The CDR3, from cysteine to phenylalanine, totals 15 residues. Only the CDR3 DNA is retained, 45 bases long and in frame from the first base. Clipping removes 6 bases from V and 6 bases from J, with 8 as the unmatched junction base count. Donors were healthy HIV-negative adults with no recently reported acute infections or vaccinations. Every donor was a Caucasian adult living in Nashville, Tennessee, USA. CD4+ T cells were enriched by magnetic negative selection, after which naive cells were positively selected on CD45RA and the negative fraction was taken as the memory subset. Blood was obtained by leukapheresis, after which PBMCs were separated by Ficoll-Histopaque density gradient centrifugation and cryopreserved in liquid nitrogen vapor phase. Purity and quantity of every magnetically sorted T cell population were checked by analytical flow cytometry. Genomic DNA was isolated from each sorted fraction and quantified by UV absorbance on a Nanodrop 2000c.

TCR CDR3 regions were amplified from genomic DNA by multiplex PCR using the deep immunoSEQ assay. Extracted genomic DNA from each cell subset was distributed evenly across all wells of several immunoSEQ 96-well plates, and each plate was treated as a replicate. Each replicate PCR for sorted subsets received roughly 0.2 ug genomic DNA, equal to about 30,000 T cell genomes. Purified libraries were quantified with a Qubit 3.0 fluorometer, sized on a Bioanalyzer 2100, and re-quantified with the KAPA Library Quantification kit. A separate single-read 150-cycle Illumina NextSeq 550 flow cell was used to sequence each immunoSEQ 96-well plate. For the original study's pipeline: Because the immunoSEQ output held only junctional sequences and lacked quality scores, the filtering could not match the filtering applied to full-length reads. To assign V/J genes and CDR3, sequences were annotated using PyIR, a Python wrapper for IgBLAST v1.9, with IMGT germline references. Reads were removed for weak V/J assignments (E-value above 1e-6), missing CDR3, stop codons, out-of-frame junctions, or ambiguous translated residues. V3J clonotypes were defined by identical inferred V gene, J gene, and CDR3 amino acid sequence. Percentage overlap between repertoires was computed as shared unique clonotypes divided by the size of the smaller repertoire. RTK rarefaction, the Chao1 estimator, and Recon v2.1 estimates of unobserved clonotypes were used to assess repertoire richness. Generation probabilities were computed with OLGA for all TCRbeta clonotypes obtained by the gDNA method from a few donors. Held by TCRdb, this immuneACCESS table contains in-frame sequences only and omits some clones. Under half of the omission traces to an unresolved V gene where checked; the cause of the rest is unknown. V and J calls plus clone size are reproduced from that table; the DNA served to infer D and trimming. In this sample the table shows around 2,000,000 clones, around 95% of which occur a single time. The ten biggest clones cover around 0.13% of the sample.

Sequencing used naive CD4+ T cells sorted from blood. The sample's cell subset or site label, in plain terms: CD45RA+ positively selected. This sequence uses TRBV6-6 and TRBJ2-5, with 12 middle bases fitting TRBD1. The sequence was collected from a man between 18 and 29 years old in good health. In nucleotides, the sequence is TGTGCCAGCAGCCCCGGGACAGGGGGCGCGAAGACCCAGTACTTC. This is translated as CASSPGTGGAKTQYF.